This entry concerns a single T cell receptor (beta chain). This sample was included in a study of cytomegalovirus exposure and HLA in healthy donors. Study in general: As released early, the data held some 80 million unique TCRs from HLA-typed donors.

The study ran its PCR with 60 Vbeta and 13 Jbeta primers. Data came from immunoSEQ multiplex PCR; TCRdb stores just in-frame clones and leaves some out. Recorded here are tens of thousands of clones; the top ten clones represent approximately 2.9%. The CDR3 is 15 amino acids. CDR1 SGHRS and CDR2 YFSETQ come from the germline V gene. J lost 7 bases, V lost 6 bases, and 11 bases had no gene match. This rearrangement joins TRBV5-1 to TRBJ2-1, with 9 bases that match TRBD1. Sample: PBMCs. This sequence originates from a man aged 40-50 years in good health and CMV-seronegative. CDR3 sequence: CASTIPGQGKNEQFF. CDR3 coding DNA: TGCGCCAGCACTATACCGGGACAGGGTAAAAATGAGCAGTTCTTC.